The next 17 T cell receptor beta chains were all read from a single sample in a study of cytomegalovirus exposure and HLA in healthy donors. Produced via immunoSEQ multiplex PCR; TCRdb's table is partial and in-frame only. The sample yields around 98,000 clones, around 88% seen once. The sequenced sample was PBMCs. These receptors originate from a woman in her 30s in good health and CMV-seronegative.

J is TRBJ1-2 and V is TRBV4-2; D remains unclear. Germline V gene sequence: CDR1 LGHNA, CDR2 YNFKEQ. The CDR3 has 16 residues. Trimming cost V 0 bases and J 8 bases, with 19 bases left between them. This CDR3 is CASSQDLSGQARGYTF. Written as DNA, the CDR3 is TGTGCCAGCAGCCAAGACCTTTCTGGGCAGGCGCGAGGCTACACCTTC.

The genes are TRBV19 and TRBJ1-5, with a possible D match to TRBD1 (5 bases). V lost 11 bases and J 6 bases, leaving 23 bases between the germline ends. The germline gives CDR1 LNHDA, CDR2 SQIVND (reference sequence). The CDR3 sequence is 15 residues long. DNA for the CDR3: TGTGCCCCTTCAACGAGGTGGGGTAGGGGTCAGCCCCAGCATTTT. Protein product: CAPSTRWGRGQPQHF.

This chain links TRBV28 with TRBJ1-4, with D possibly matching TRBD1 (6 bases). With 6 bases removed from V and 4 bases from J, the gap between germline ends came to 15 bases. There are 15 residues in the CDR3. Germline lookup yields CDR1 MDHEN and CDR2 SYDVKM. The DNA for the CDR3 is TGTGCCAGCAGGAAGGGGGTACTACTTAATGAAAAACTGTTTTTT. Amino acids: CASRKGVLLNEKLFF.

The chain has TRBV5-1 and TRBJ2-3; 12 bases are shared with TRBD2. The V gene's germline CDR1 is SGHRS and CDR2 YFSETQ. J gave up 8 bases and V 6 bases, and 13 bases lay outside the gene matches. The CDR3 is 16 residues long. As DNA, the CDR3 is TGCGCCAGCACTAGCGGGAGGGCCCGCGTGGAGCGTACGCAGTATTTT. Protein product: CASTSGRARVERTQYF.

The chain combines TRBV4-1 with TRBJ2-2, with D tentatively TRBD2 (5 bases). Looked up from germline, CDR1 is MGHRA and CDR2 is YSYEKL. The V and J ends lost 2 bases and 1 base respectively, with 8 bases between them. This CDR3 has 15 amino acids. The CDR3 DNA sequence: TGCGCCAGCAGCCAAATCGCGGGGAACACCGGGGAGCTGTTTTTT. This codes for CASSQIAGNTGELFF.

The chain is built from TRBV5-1 and TRBJ2-7, with 7 bases identical to TRBD1. Looked up from germline, CDR1 is SGHRS and CDR2 is YFSETQ. Trimming at V came to 1 base and at J to 2 bases, leaving 3 bases not matched to a gene. The CDR3 runs to 14 residues. CDR3 bases: TGCGCCAGCAGCTTGCCGGGACAGACCTACGAGCAGTACTTC. The encoded protein is CASSLPGQTYEQYF.

The V gene is TRBV7-8, the J gene TRBJ2-5, with 12 nucleotides matching TRBD2. The V segment lost 3 bases and the J segment 2 bases; nucleotides outside the gene matches: 7. This CDR3 spans 17 amino acids. Germline values: CDR1 SGHVS, CDR2 FQNEAQ. CDR3 nucleotide sequence: TGTGCCAGCAGCTTCGGACTAGCGGGGTATGGGCAAGAGACCCAGTACTTC. This codes for CASSFGLAGYGQETQYF.

This clone was observed many times. The V and J genes are TRBV2 and TRBJ2-6; unclear D gene. Trimming left V 6 bases short and J 0 bases short, with 3 bases between. The CDR3 runs 13 residues. The germline gives CDR1 SNHLY, CDR2 FYNNEI. The CDR3: CASSSSGANVLTF. Here the CDR3 DNA reads TGTGCCAGCAGCAGCTCTGGGGCCAACGTCCTGACTTTC.

The chain recombines TRBV7-6 with TRBJ2-2, with D possibly matching TRBD2 (7 bases). The length of the CDR3 is 15 residues. The V and J ends lost 6 bases and 3 bases respectively, with 14 bases between them. Germline-derived CDR1 and CDR2 are SGHVS and FNYEAQ. The DNA for the CDR3 is TGTGCCAGCAGATTGGGGGGGGCACACACCGGGGAGCTGTTTTTT. Protein product: CASRLGGAHTGELFF.

The chain combines TRBV5-4 with TRBJ2-7, with 7 bases fitting TRBD2. Trimming at V came to 6 bases and at J to 5 bases, leaving 11 bases not matched to a gene. Germline loops: CDR1 SGHNT, CDR2 YYREEE (reference sequence). There are 14 residues in the CDR3. The CDR3 protein is CASNPIGAGDEQYF. The CDR3 DNA sequence: TGTGCCAGCAACCCCATAGGTGCGGGAGACGAGCAGTACTTC.

The V and J genes are TRBV9 and TRBJ1-4, with 10 positions matching TRBD1. CDR1 and CDR2 from the germline V gene are SGDLS and YYNGEE. The CDR3 contains 14 residues. V lost 5 bases, J lost 8 bases, and 6 bases stayed unmatched. The CDR3 region is CASSRQGAGEKLFF. The CDR3 DNA follows: TGTGCCAGCAGTCGACAGGGGGCGGGAGAAAAACTGTTTTTT.

This clone has just one count. The chain employs TRBV11-2 and TRBJ2-7, with TRBD2 matching 14 bases. With 8 bases clipped from V and 6 bases from J, the junction kept 12 bases outside the gene matches. Germline values: CDR1 SGHAT, CDR2 FQNNGV. CDR3 length: 16 amino acids. The CDR3 region has the DNA TGTGCCAGCGGAAATAGGGGACTAGCGGGAGTAGGCGAGCAGTACTTC. Translated, it gives CASGNRGLAGVGEQYF.

This chain links TRBV5-6 with TRBJ1-1; D might be TRBD1 (6 bases). CDR3 length: 16 residues. The V end was cut by 0 bases, the J end by 5 bases, with 17 bases between. Germline CDR1 reads SGHDT; CDR2 reads YYEEEE. The CDR3 sequence: CASSLVAGGRGTEAFF. Here the CDR3 DNA reads TGTGCCAGCAGCTTGGTTGCGGGGGGGCGTGGGACTGAAGCTTTCTTT. Looking up the rest from reference TRBV5-6 and TRBJ1-1 gives the full variable domain: DAGVTQSPTHLIKTRGQQVTLRCSPKSGHDTVSWYQQALGQGPQFIFQYYEEEERQRGNFPDRFSGHQFPNYSSELNVNALLLGDSALYLCASSLVAGGRGTEAFFGQGTRLTVV.

The CDR3 is CSVLSLAGEKLFF. In DNA, the CDR3 is TGCAGCGTTTTATCACTTGCCGGTGAAAAACTGTTTTTT. The rearrangement links TRBV29-1 to TRBJ1-4; D not certain. The CDR3 has 13 amino acids. CDR1 and CDR2 (germline): SQVTM, ANQGSEA. Trimming left V 5 bases short and J 7 bases short, with 14 bases between.

The V gene is TRBV6-6, the J gene TRBJ2-5; 10 bases match TRBD2. This CDR3 has 16 residues. The ends lost 2 bases at V and 5 bases at J; junction bases unmatched: 8. CDR1 is MNHNY and CDR2 is SVGAGI in the germline V gene (reference sequence). CDR3 amino acids: CASSYGSGRAGETQYF. The CDR3 DNA follows: TGTGCCAGCAGTTACGGGAGCGGGAGGGCCGGGGAGACCCAGTACTTC.

The chain couples TRBV4-1 to TRBJ2-7; TRBD1 is a possible D gene (6 bases). V was clipped by 4 bases and J by 7 bases, with 23 bases between them. CDR1 is MGHRA, CDR2 YSYEKL, per germline. There are 16 residues in the CDR3. CDR3 coding DNA: TGCGCCAGCAGCCCAACACAGGGCCCTAGTCTTGGAGAGCAGTACTTC. It translates to CASSPTQGPSLGEQYF.

CDR3 region: CASSRVAGDMYEQYF. CDR3 DNA sequence: TGCGCCAGCAGCCGGGTAGCGGGAGATATGTACGAGCAGTACTTC. V is TRBV4-3 and J is TRBJ2-7; 9 bases match TRBD2. The CDR3 consists of 15 residues. V gave up 4 bases and J gave up 4 bases; unmatched junction bases: 8. Germline V CDR1 and CDR2: LGHNA, YSLEER.